The subject of this entry is one T cell receptor (beta chain). Its cognate antigen is unknown. Genomic DNA was employed as the template in profiling TCR beta VDJ and CDR3. TCRdb re-called the reads with MiXCR, one entry per CDR3 protein. This sample has hundreds of thousands of distinct CDR3 sequences, with 82% found just once. These data come from a study of CD8+CD57+ T cells in acquired aplastic anemia. Study-wide points: Common to patients and controls were 25 to 30 CD8+ CDR3 sequences.

By flow cytometry, patients selected for sequencing had shown an expansion of CD8+CD57+ cells. The germline V and J ends were trimmed by 0 bases and 1 base, with 10 bases remaining between them. This CDR3 is 15 amino acids long. Germline values: CDR1 SGHNT, CDR2 YYREEE (reference sequence). The sequenced sample consisted of sorted CD4+, CD8+, or CD8+CD57+ T cells (not recorded which) from PBMCs. The J gene is TRBJ1-1, the V gene TRBV5-4; D remains ambiguous. This clonotype was obtained from a human donor with aplastic anemia. The CDR3 coding sequence is TGTGCCAGCAGCTTGGAGGCGGAAGGGAACACTGAAGCTTTCTTT. Amino acids: CASSLEAEGNTEAFF.